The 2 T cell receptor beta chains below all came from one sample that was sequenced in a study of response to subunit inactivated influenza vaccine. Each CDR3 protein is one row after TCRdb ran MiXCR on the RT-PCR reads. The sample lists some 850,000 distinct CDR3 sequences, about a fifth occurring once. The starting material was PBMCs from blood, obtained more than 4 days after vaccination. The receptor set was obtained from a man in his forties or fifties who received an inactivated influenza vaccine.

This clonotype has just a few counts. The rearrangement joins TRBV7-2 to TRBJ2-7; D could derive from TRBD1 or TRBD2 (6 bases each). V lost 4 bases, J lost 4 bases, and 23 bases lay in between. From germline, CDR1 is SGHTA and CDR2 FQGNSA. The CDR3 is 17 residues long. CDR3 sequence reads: CASSSPRDTSRWYEQYF. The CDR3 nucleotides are TGTGCCAGCAGCTCCCCGCGGGACACGTCGAGATGGTACGAGCAGTACTTC.

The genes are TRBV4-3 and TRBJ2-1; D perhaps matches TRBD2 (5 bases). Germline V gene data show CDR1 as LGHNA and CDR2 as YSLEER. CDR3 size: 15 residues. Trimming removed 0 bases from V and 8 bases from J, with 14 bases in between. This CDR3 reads CASSQDRTRSDEQFF. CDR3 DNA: TGCGCCAGCAGCCAAGATCGGACTCGCAGCGATGAGCAGTTCTTC.